This note documents a single T cell receptor beta chain sequence. No antigen is known for it. Possible read error: a much larger clone is one base away. With 11 bases clipped from V and 1 base from J, the junction kept 10 bases outside the gene matches. CDR1 and CDR2 from the germline V gene are MNHNY and SVGAGI (reference sequence). This CDR3 region has 15 residues. Three rounds of nested PCR, following a modified ARM-PCR protocol, produced the TCRbeta library. MiXCR was run by TCRdb on the multiplex PCR reads, yielding one entry per CDR3 protein. The sample contains some 80,000 distinct CDR3 sequences, more than 75% of which appear only once. The source of the sample is a study of tumor and adjacent non-tumor tissue in lung cancer. Study-wide context: Histology: 12 adenocarcinoma, a couple of squamous cell carcinoma, 1 small cell lung cancer. Patients were aged roughly 31 to 76, around ten men and about 5 women, stage I to III.

Points from the study as a whole: Tumor repertoires had a smaller top 100 clone share than normal lung.

RNA was extracted from bulk tissue without any cell sorting. Distant lung tissue was collected more than 3 cm away from the tumor edge. Newly diagnosed lung cancer patients had thoracic surgery in China, August–November 2014, without prior chemotherapy. The chain couples TRBV6-6 to TRBJ2-5; TRBD2 agrees at 10 bases. Sample: distant non-tumor lung tissue. The sequence was collected from a woman between 50 and 59 years old with non-small cell lung cancer. The CDR3 region has the DNA TGTGCCGGCACCGGGACTAGCGTAGGCCAAGAGACCCAGTACTTC. Its translation is CAGTGTSVGQETQYF.